Following are 20 T cell receptor beta chains from one sample sequenced in a study of shared clonotypes between healthy human individuals. CD45RO-negative cells were positively selected for CCR7, leaving out terminally differentiated effector memory CD45RA+ cells. Some clones are missing from TCRdb's copy, which holds only in-frame ones; the method was immunoSEQ multiplex PCR. The table shows roughly 2,000,000 clones, with around 96% occurring only once. Material for sequencing was naive CD8+ T cells sorted from blood. These TCRs come from a young man in good health.

Here the CDR3 reads CATSRDIGDEQFF. CDR3 bases: TGTGCCACCAGCAGAGATATTGGGGATGAGCAGTTCTTC. The V call is TRBV15, the J call TRBJ2-1; D remains unclear. CDR1 LNHNV and CDR2 YYDKDF come from the germline V gene (reference sequence). The CDR3 is 13 residues long. V gave up 0 bases and J gave up 8 bases, with 8 bases separating them.

The chain couples TRBV5-1 to TRBJ2-5, with a possible D match to TRBD1 (6 bases). V lost 9 bases, J lost 1 base, and 28 bases lay in between. The CDR3 loop spans 18 amino acids. In germline, CDR1 is SGHRS, CDR2 YFSETQ. DNA for the CDR3: TGCGCCACCGCCCCAACCACCGGGACAATTTTAGTCCAAGAGACCCAGTACTTC. Encoded protein: CATAPTTGTILVQETQYF.

The chain has TRBV11-2 and TRBJ1-3; no reliable D call. Trimming shortened V by 7 bases and J by 4 bases, and 20 bases separated the two germline ends. This CDR3 is built from 16 residues. The germline CDR1 and CDR2 sequences are SGHAT and FQNNGV. The DNA of the CDR3 is TGTGCCAGCACCACGAATGGCGTACAGTACGGAAACACCATATATTTT. Encoded protein: CASTTNGVQYGNTIYF. Full variable domain (remainder filled in from reference TRBV11-2 and TRBJ1-3): EAGVAQSPRYKIIEKRQSVAFWCNPISGHATLYWYQQILGQGPKLLIQFQNNGVVDDSQLPKDRFSAERLKGVDSTLKIQPAKLEDSAVYLCASTTNGVQYGNTIYFGEGSWLTVV.

V usage is TRBV7-2 and J usage is TRBJ2-3; possible D gene TRBD2, 6 bases. Trimming stripped 5 bases from V and 0 bases from J, with 12 bases between. This CDR3 spans 15 amino acids. Germline V lookup: CDR1 SGHTA, CDR2 FQGNSA. The chain's CDR3 is CASSPGVASTDTQYF. The CDR3 coding sequence is TGTGCCAGCAGCCCGGGGGTAGCTAGCACAGATACGCAGTATTTT.

V and J are TRBV11-3 and TRBJ1-1, with D perhaps TRBD1 (5 bases). Trimming shortened V by 3 bases and J by 0 bases, and 11 bases separated the two germline ends. Germline lookup yields CDR1 SGHNT and CDR2 YENEEA. The CDR3 runs to 15 residues. The CDR3 DNA follows: TGTGCCAGCAGCTTTGGTAGGGGCGTGAACACTGAAGCTTTCTTT. Encoded protein: CASSFGRGVNTEAFF.

V is TRBV2 and J is TRBJ2-3; a possible D gene is TRBD2 (6 bases). Germline CDR1 reads SNHLY; CDR2 reads FYNNEI. V lost 2 bases, J lost 7 bases, and 10 bases lay in between. The CDR3 covers 13 residues. This CDR3 reads CASSEPGRNTQYF. The DNA of the CDR3 is TGTGCCAGCAGTGAACCGGGGAGGAATACGCAGTATTTT.

The chain recombines TRBV5-1 with TRBJ1-2; D not resolved. In germline, CDR1 is SGHRS, CDR2 YFSETQ. The CDR3 is 11 residues long. V gave up 0 bases and J gave up 8 bases, with 5 bases separating them. CDR3 sequence reads: CASSLGVGYTF. Written as DNA, the CDR3 is TGCGCCAGCAGCTTGGGGGTCGGCTACACCTTC.

This rearrangement joins TRBV27 to TRBJ2-3, with 9 bases aligning to TRBD2. The CDR3 has 15 amino acids. Trimming cost V 6 bases and J 4 bases; bases outside gene matches: 8. The germline CDR1 and CDR2 sequences are MNHEY and SMNVEV (reference sequence). The CDR3 nucleotides are TGTGCCAGCAGCCCGCGGGCTAGCGGGGCAGATACGCAGTATTTT. It is translated as CASSPRASGADTQYF.

V gene TRBV6-5 combines with J gene TRBJ1-1; D remains unclear. CDR1 is MNHEY and CDR2 is SVGAGI in the germline V gene. V gave up 2 bases and J gave up 8 bases, with 9 bases separating them. The CDR3 extends over 12 amino acids. The chain's CDR3 is CASSYEGQEAFF. CDR3 nucleotides: TGTGCCAGCAGTTACGAAGGGCAAGAAGCTTTCTTT.

The chain combines TRBV29-1 with TRBJ2-7; D gene uncertain. Trimming left V 0 bases short and J 3 bases short, with 6 bases between. This CDR3 comprises 12 residues. CDR1 is SQVTM and CDR2 is ANQGSEA in the germline V gene. CDR3 residues: CSVEDGVYEQYF. CDR3 nucleotide sequence: TGCAGCGTTGAAGACGGAGTCTACGAGCAGTACTTC.

The chain joins TRBV11-2 to TRBJ2-5; D is perhaps TRBD2 (6 bases). The V gene lost 4 bases and the J gene lost 3 bases, with 12 bases spanning the gap. This CDR3 contains 14 residues. Germline CDR1 is SGHAT and CDR2 is FQNNGV. This CDR3 is CASSSWDFKETQYF. The CDR3 nucleotides read TGTGCCAGCAGCTCCTGGGACTTTAAAGAGACCCAGTACTTC. The full variable domain, in which reference TRBV11-2 and TRBJ2-5 provide the parts outside the CDR3, is EAGVAQSPRYKIIEKRQSVAFWCNPISGHATLYWYQQILGQGPKLLIQFQNNGVVDDSQLPKDRFSAERLKGVDSTLKIQPAKLEDSAVYLCASSSWDFKETQYFGPGTRLLVL.

This sequence joins TRBV10-1 and TRBJ2-7; D call uncertain. Germline-derived CDR1 and CDR2 are WNHNN and SYGVQD (reference sequence). The CDR3 is made up of 13 amino acids. Trimming took 0 bases from V and 4 from J, leaving 7 bases between them. CDR3 residues: CASSESKAYEQYF. The CDR3 DNA sequence: TGCGCCAGCAGTGAGTCGAAGGCATACGAGCAGTACTTC.

Only one count was recorded for this clone. CDR3 residues: CASSMPAGSNEQYF. CDR3 nucleotide sequence: TGTGCCAGTAGTATGCCGGCCGGATCTAACGAGCAGTACTTC. The rearrangement joins TRBV19 to TRBJ2-7; D gene uncertain. The CDR3 consists of 14 residues. V was cut by 3 bases and J by 5 bases, with 14 bases left in between. From germline, CDR1 is LNHDA and CDR2 SQIVND (reference sequence).

This clone appeared a single time. The chain recombines TRBV2 with TRBJ2-5; the match to TRBD1 covers 9 bases. CDR1 and CDR2 from the germline V gene are SNHLY and FYNNEI. Trimming removed 6 bases from V and 5 bases from J; junction bases left unmatched: 10. The CDR3 has 15 residues. CDR3 in amino acids: CASRSGTGTRETQYF. CDR3 DNA: TGTGCCAGCAGGTCCGGGACAGGGACCCGGGAGACCCAGTACTTC. Together with reference TRBV2 and TRBJ2-5, the CDR3 gives the full variable domain: EPEVTQTPSHQVTQMGQEVILRCVPISNHLYFYWYRQILGQKVEFLVSFYNNEISEKSEIFDDQFSVERPDGSNFTLKIRSTKLEDSAMYFCASRSGTGTRETQYFGPGTRLLVL.

This chain connects TRBV30 to TRBJ2-3; 8 nucleotides line up with TRBD2. The CDR3 runs to 15 residues. The V segment lost 0 bases and the J segment 2 bases; nucleotides outside the gene matches: 4. Looked up from germline, CDR1 is GTSNPN and CDR2 is SVGIG (reference sequence). CDR3 bases: TGTGCCTGGAGTGTGACTAGCGAATACACAGATACGCAGTATTTT. Amino acids: CAWSVTSEYTDTQYF.

The chain has TRBV13 and TRBJ2-3; tentative D call: TRBD1 (6 bases). Trimming took 5 bases from V and 6 from J, leaving 12 bases between them. This CDR3 has 13 residues. CDR1 PRHDT and CDR2 FYEKMQ come from the germline V gene (reference sequence). The CDR3 DNA is TGTGCCAGCAGCCTCAGGGGTCTGGATACGCAGTATTTT. Its translation is CASSLRGLDTQYF.

The chain couples TRBV9 to TRBJ2-5, with 9 bases identical to TRBD2. The CDR3 has 16 residues. The V segment lost 0 bases and the J segment 1 base; nucleotides outside the gene matches: 4. Germline V gene sequence: CDR1 SGDLS, CDR2 YYNGEE. This CDR3 is CASSVAEAGGQETQYF. Here the CDR3 DNA reads TGTGCCAGCAGCGTAGCTGAAGCGGGGGGCCAAGAGACCCAGTACTTC.

The genes are TRBV13 and TRBJ2-2; D is perhaps TRBD1 or TRBD2 (5 bases each). V gave up 4 bases and J gave up 0 bases, with 9 bases separating them. The CDR3 length is 15 residues. The germline gives CDR1 PRHDT, CDR2 FYEKMQ (reference sequence). CDR3: CASSSGTPNTGELFF. In DNA, the CDR3 is TGTGCCAGCAGCTCCGGGACCCCGAACACCGGGGAGCTGTTTTTT.

V gene TRBV6-5 combines with J gene TRBJ1-5; D gene ambiguous. There are 15 residues in the CDR3. Trimming pared 5 bases from V and 0 bases from J, leaving 11 bases between. Germline CDR1 is MNHEY and CDR2 is SVGAGI. The CDR3 loop is CASSAGRYSNQPQHF. The CDR3 DNA reads as TGTGCCAGCAGTGCGGGCCGCTATAGCAATCAGCCCCAGCATTTT.

This chain connects TRBV11-2 to TRBJ2-5, with 9 nucleotides matching TRBD2. J lost 5 bases, V lost 1 base, and 8 bases had no gene match. CDR1 and CDR2 (germline): SGHAT, FQNNGV. The CDR3 runs to 16 residues. CDR3 in amino acids: CASSLAGGGGWETQYF. The CDR3 DNA is TGTGCCAGCAGCTTAGCCGGCGGGGGGGGATGGGAGACCCAGTACTTC.